The rows below give T cell receptor beta chains drawn from one sample of a study of monozygotic twins with cystic fibrosis. TCRdb keeps only in-frame clones here, not all; method: immunoSEQ multiplex PCR. Among almost 20,000 clones listed, about 90% were seen once. Input material: blood. Receptors originate from a girl aged 2 to 10 with cystic fibrosis. CDR3s include the opening cysteine and the closing phenylalanine or tryptophan. Each record gives: clone size, D gene, V gene, J gene, CDR3 protein, CDR3 DNA. A D gene is named only where the DNA matches it firmly. Clone size is stated in some rows and not others, as once, few, many or a class when expanded.

.	.	TRBV7-2	TRBJ1-2	CASSLPDGRGYTF	TGTGCCAGCAGCTTACCCGACGGTAGGGGCTACACCTTC
.	TRBD1	TRBV2	TRBJ1-4	CASSQDREGSGEKLFF	TGTGCCAGCAGTCAGGACAGGGAAGGGTCGGGTGAAAAACTGTTTTTT
.	TRBD2	TRBV29-1	TRBJ2-3	CSVARREASNTDTQYF	TGCAGCGTTGCCCGGCGGGAGGCTTCTAACACAGATACGCAGTATTTT
.	.	TRBV19	TRBJ2-7	CASSIRLGTDDRVGSYEQYF	TGTGCCAGTAGTATTCGACTCGGGACTGATGACAGAGTCGGTTCCTACGAGCAGTACTTC
.	TRBD1	TRBV27	TRBJ2-4	CASSPRGQGHAKNIQYF	TGTGCCAGCAGTCCAAGGGGACAGGGTCATGCCAAAAACATTCAGTACTTC
.	.	TRBV18	TRBJ2-1	CASSPPDPYVSFF	TGTGCCAGCTCACCACCGGATCCCTATGTTTCGTTCTTC
.	.	TRBV11-2	TRBJ2-2	CASSQNGGVITGELFF	TGTGCCAGCAGCCAGAACGGCGGGGTGATCACCGGGGAGCTGTTTTTT
.	.	TRBV30	TRBJ1-1	CAWKVRRDTEAFF	TGTGCCTGGAAAGTTCGAAGGGACACTGAAGCTTTCTTT
.	.	TRBV18	TRBJ1-2	CASSSVELEGTDQNYGYTF	TGTGCCAGCTCATCAGTAGAGCTGGAGGGAACCGATCAGAACTATGGCTACACCTTC
.	TRBD2	TRBV6-1	TRBJ2-7	CASSDDSGRVSFYEQYF	TGTGCCAGCAGTGATGATAGCGGGAGGGTCTCATTCTACGAGCAGTACTTC
.	TRBD1	TRBV6-1	TRBJ1-5	CASSARGNQPQHF	TGTGCCAGCAGTGCCAGGGGGAATCAGCCCCAGCATTTT
.	TRBD2	TRBV18	TRBJ2-5	CASSPAGVEETQYF	TGTGCCAGCTCACCGGCGGGAGTGGAAGAGACCCAGTACTTC
.	.	TRBV7-9	TRBJ2-1	CASTLGVNEQFF	TGTGCCAGCACCCTAGGGGTAAATGAGCAGTTCTTC
.	.	TRBV21-1	TRBJ2-1	CASSKVPGLAANEQFF	TGTGCCAGCAGCAAGGTTCCGGGACTAGCGGCCAATGAGCAGTTCTTC
.	.	TRBV5-1	TRBJ1-5	CASSFDGINQPQHF	TGCGCCAGCAGCTTTGACGGAATCAATCAGCCCCAGCATTTT
once	.	TRBV15	TRBJ2-7	CATSRDRNYYEQYF	TGTGCCACCAGCAGAGATCGGAACTACTACGAGCAGTACTTC
.	.	TRBV19	TRBJ1-2	CASSIRGQGANYGYTF	TGTGCCAGTAGTATCCGGGGGCAGGGAGCTAACTATGGCTACACCTTC
.	.	TRBV5-4	TRBJ1-2	CASTPDRGAYGYTF	TGTGCCAGCACCCCGGATAGGGGGGCATATGGCTACACCTTC
once	.	TRBV28	TRBJ1-5	CASSGRGINQPQHF	TGTGCCAGCAGCGGGAGGGGAATCAATCAGCCCCAGCATTTT